This entry describes one T cell receptor beta chain. Its cognate antigen is unknown. The authors amplified TCR beta CDR3 regions, and they did so from RNA transcripts for repertoire sequencing. An opening RT-PCR round employed HTBI primers and preceded a second-round multiplex PCR. TCRdb used MiXCR to reprocess the multiplex PCR reads, holding one entry per CDR3 protein. The data show some 370,000 distinct CDR3 sequences, with approximately 18% seen just once and 2.4% held by the top ten. V was cut by 5 bases and J by 6 bases, with 14 bases left in between. The CDR3 loop spans 14 amino acids. Germline loops: CDR1 PRHDT, CDR2 FYEKMQ (reference sequence). These data originate in a study of Graves' ophthalmopathy and Graves' hyperthyroidism. Study-wide results and limits: Blood repertoires reportedly contained most expanded thyroid clonotypes above 0.001 frequency.

Stable hyperthyroid donors showed no ophthalmopathy during 18 months follow-up. Pregnant or lactating patients and those with other autoimmune diseases or uncontrolled infections were excluded. The TCR originated in an adult woman with stable Graves' hyperthyroidism. The source material was peripheral blood. The chain couples TRBV13 to TRBJ1-5, with D perhaps matching TRBD1 (6 bases). The CDR3 sequence is CASSITGSGQPQHF. Written as DNA, the CDR3 is TGTGCCAGCAGCATTACAGGGAGCGGTCAGCCCCAGCATTTT.